The 17 T cell receptor beta chains below were found in one sample sequenced in a study of beta chain features in type 1 diabetes. Overall study results and limits: There was a moderate but significant shortening of TCRB CDR3s in all four CD4+ subsets of Type 1 diabetes patients.

Their cognate antigens are unknown. The authors reverse transcribed all of the isolated RNA, so sequencing captured expressed TCRB transcripts. TCRdb keeps only in-frame clones here, not all; method: immunoSEQ multiplex PCR. Of approximately 730,000 clones listed, around 15% are singletons. The sequencing sample was made of naive CD4+ T cells from blood. The receptors come from a man aged 18 to 35 with type 1 diabetes.

In its sample, this clone was seen a few times. The chain joins TRBV5-1 to TRBJ2-5, with D perhaps matching TRBD1 (5 bases). The CDR3 totals 13 residues. Germline loops: CDR1 SGHRS, CDR2 YFSETQ. Trimming shortened V by 5 bases and J by 0 bases, and 8 bases separated the two germline ends. CDR3 amino acids: CASSGAHQETQYF. CDR3 DNA: TGCGCCAGCAGTGGGGCACACCAAGAGACCCAGTACTTC.

J is TRBJ1-6 and V is TRBV6-1, with 7 bases fitting TRBD1. Germline V gives CDR1 MNHNS, CDR2 SASEGT. Unmatched junction bases numbered 7, after V lost 7 bases and J lost 4 bases. This CDR3 has 15 amino acids. The CDR3 is CASNDQGVYNSPLHF. The CDR3 bases are TGTGCCAGCAACGACCAGGGGGTGTATAATTCACCCCTCCACTTT.

The V call is TRBV15, the J call TRBJ1-3; D is unresolved. This CDR3 is built from 15 residues. V gave up 2 bases and J gave up 4 bases, with 12 bases separating them. Germline V CDR1 and CDR2: LNHNV, YYDKDF (reference sequence). CDR3 nucleotide sequence: TGTGCCACCAGCAGATATAATGGAGGGGGAAACACCATATATTTT. This gives the protein CATSRYNGGGNTIYF. Based on the CDR3 plus reference TRBV15 and TRBJ1-3, the full variable domain is DAMVIQNPRYQVTQFGKPVTLSCSQTLNHNVMYWYQQKSSQAPKLLFHYYDKDFNNEADTPDNFQSRRPNTSFCFLDIRSPGLGDTAMYLCATSRYNGGGNTIYFGEGSWLTVV.

This clone was recorded a few times. V usage is TRBV19 and J usage is TRBJ2-5; TRBD1 is a possible D gene (6 bases). V lost 5 bases, J lost 5 bases, and 18 bases lay in between. The germline CDR1 and CDR2 sequences are LNHDA and SQIVND (reference sequence). This CDR3 comprises 15 residues. This CDR3 is CASSLETGAWETQYF. In DNA form, the CDR3 reads TGTGCCAGTAGTCTCGAGACAGGAGCGTGGGAGACCCAGTACTTC.

This clone was counted a few times. CDR3: CASSEGDLRRQYF. CDR3 nucleotides: TGTGCCAGCAGTGAAGGGGACCTACGAAGGCAGTACTTC. This chain connects TRBV27 to TRBJ2-7; either TRBD1 or TRBD2 may supply D (5 bases each). Germline V gene sequence: CDR1 MNHEY, CDR2 SMNVEV (reference sequence). V was clipped by 5 bases and J by 9 bases, with 17 bases between them. The CDR3 is made up of 13 amino acids.

This sequence joins TRBV28 and TRBJ1-1, with D possibly being TRBD1 (6 bases). CDR1 is MDHEN and CDR2 is SYDVKM in the germline V gene. The CDR3 is made up of 15 amino acids. V dropped 1 base and J dropped 1 base, with 10 bases sitting between them. CDR3 loop: CASSLYRDGNTEAFF. CDR3 bases: TGTGCCAGCAGTTTATACAGGGACGGGAACACTGAAGCTTTCTTT.

There are a few counts of this clone. The CDR3 reads CASSLGEGAEQFF. The DNA for the CDR3 is TGTGCCAGCAGCCTCGGGGAGGGCGCTGAGCAGTTCTTC. The chain carries TRBV6-5 and TRBJ2-1; 7 nucleotides line up with TRBD2. CDR3 length equals 13 residues. The V and J ends lost 6 bases and 9 bases, in that order; junction bases with no gene match: 8. CDR1 is MNHEY, CDR2 SVGAGI, per germline.

J is TRBJ1-1 and V is TRBV4-1; no clear D gene. Trimming removed 2 bases at V and 10 bases at J, with 11 bases between. Germline CDR1 and CDR2: MGHRA and YSYEKL. The CDR3 sequence is 12 residues long. The CDR3 sequence is CASSQQESSAFF. The CDR3 coding sequence is TGCGCCAGCAGCCAACAGGAATCCTCAGCTTTCTTT.

Only a few counts were recorded for this clone. The chain is built from TRBV2 and TRBJ1-1; D call uncertain. The germline V gene encodes CDR1 SNHLY and CDR2 FYNNEI. The ends were cut back, 9 bases at V and 11 bases at J, with 16 bases in the middle. The CDR3 is 11 amino acids. The CDR3 DNA reads as TGTGCCAGTCATTTTGATTCTTTGGCTTTCTTT. It encodes CASHFDSLAFF.

The V gene is TRBV9, the J gene TRBJ2-2; D perhaps matches TRBD1 (6 bases). The germline gives CDR1 SGDLS, CDR2 YYNGEE. The V end was cut by 3 bases, the J end by 1 base, with 19 bases between. CDR3 length equals 18 residues. CDR3 DNA: TGTGCCAGCAGCGCGTCGTTGCAGGGGAAGGAGAACACCGGGGAGCTGTTTTTT. Translated, it gives CASSASLQGKENTGELFF.

CDR3 DNA: TGTGCCTGGTTACGGGACAGGGGGCCTGGCTACACCTTC. It translates to CAWLRDRGPGYTF. The chain couples TRBV30 to TRBJ1-2; TRBD1 agrees at 12 bases. CDR1 and CDR2 (germline): GTSNPN, SVGIG (reference sequence). With 5 bases clipped from V and 7 bases from J, the junction kept 5 bases outside the gene matches. The CDR3 runs 13 residues. Full variable domain (missing parts from reference TRBV30 and TRBJ1-2): SQTIHQWPATLVQPVGSPLSLECTVEGTSNPNLYWYRQAAGRGLQLLFYSVGIGQISSEVPQNLSASRPQDRQFILSSKKLLLSDSGFYLCAWLRDRGPGYTFGSGTRLTVV.

This sequence joins TRBV28 and TRBJ1-4, with D unresolved. CDR1 and CDR2 (germline): MDHEN, SYDVKM. The V end lost 7 bases, the J end lost 3 bases, and 12 bases lay between the germline ends. This CDR3 spans 14 amino acids. The CDR3 DNA is TGTGCCAGCATTGGCTTTCCTTCTAATGAAAAACTGTTTTTT. Translated: CASIGFPSNEKLFF.

The V call is TRBV7-8, the J call TRBJ2-7, with 13 bases that match TRBD2. The V segment lost 5 bases and the J segment 6 bases; nucleotides outside the gene matches: 4. Germline CDR1 reads SGHVS; CDR2 reads FQNEAQ. The length of the CDR3 is 14 residues. Written as DNA, the CDR3 is TGTGCCAGCAGCACCGGACTAGCGGGGGTCGAGCAGTACTTC. Translating it yields CASSTGLAGVEQYF.

This clone showed up just a few times. The V call is TRBV28, the J call TRBJ2-1; D is perhaps TRBD1 (5 bases). This CDR3 has 13 residues. Trimming stripped 2 bases from V and 9 bases from J, with 11 bases between. Germline loops: CDR1 MDHEN, CDR2 SYDVKM. CDR3 in DNA: TGTGCCAGCAGTTTAAAGGGGCGCGGTGAGCAGTTCTTC. Translating it yields CASSLKGRGEQFF.

This chain links TRBV7-2 with TRBJ2-3; 11 bases fit TRBD2. The CDR3 runs to 17 residues. V lost 4 bases to trimming and J lost 0 bases; unmatched junction nucleotides: 6. Germline V CDR1 and CDR2: SGHTA, FQGNSA. The CDR3, as DNA: TGTGCCAGCAGCTCACGACTAGCGGGGACTAGCACAGATACGCAGTATTTT. Its translation: CASSSRLAGTSTDTQYF.

In its sample, this clone was seen once. The chain links TRBV10-3 to TRBJ2-1, with 10 bases aligning to TRBD1. With 11 bases clipped from V and 8 bases from J, the junction kept 6 bases outside the gene matches. The CDR3 sequence is 12 residues long. Germline V gene data show CDR1 as ENHRY and CDR2 as SYGVKD. CDR3: CALGQGGHEQFF. Written as DNA, the CDR3 is TGTGCCCTTGGACAGGGGGGGCATGAGCAGTTCTTC.

The J gene is TRBJ1-1, the V gene TRBV18; D call uncertain. Germline V gene lookup returns CDR1 KGHSH and CDR2 LQKENI. V was shortened by 6 bases and J by 7 bases, with 18 bases between the two germline ends. The CDR3 consists of 14 residues. The CDR3 spells CASSRTPAGGEAFF. The CDR3 nucleotides are TGTGCCAGCTCGCGCACACCGGCCGGAGGTGAAGCTTTCTTT.